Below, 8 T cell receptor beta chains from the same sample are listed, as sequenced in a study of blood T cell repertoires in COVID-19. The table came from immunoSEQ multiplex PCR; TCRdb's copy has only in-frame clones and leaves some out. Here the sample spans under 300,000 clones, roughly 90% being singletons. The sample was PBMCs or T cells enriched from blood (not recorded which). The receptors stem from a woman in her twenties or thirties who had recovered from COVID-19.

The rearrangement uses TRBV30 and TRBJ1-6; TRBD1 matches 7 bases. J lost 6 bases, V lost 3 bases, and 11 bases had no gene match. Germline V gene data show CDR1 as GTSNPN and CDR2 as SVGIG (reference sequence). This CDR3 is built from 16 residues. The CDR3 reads CAWSPGQSSFNSPLHF. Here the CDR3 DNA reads TGTGCCTGGAGCCCGGGACAGAGCTCTTTTAATTCACCCCTCCACTTT.

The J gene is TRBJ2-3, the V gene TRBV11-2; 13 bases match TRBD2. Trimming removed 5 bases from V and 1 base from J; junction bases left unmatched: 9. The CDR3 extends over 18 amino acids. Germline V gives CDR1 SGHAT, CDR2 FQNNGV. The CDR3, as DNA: TGTGCCAGCAGCCTAACTAGCGGGGGGGCCGGGGGCACAGATACGCAGTATTTT. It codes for CASSLTSGGAGGTDTQYF.

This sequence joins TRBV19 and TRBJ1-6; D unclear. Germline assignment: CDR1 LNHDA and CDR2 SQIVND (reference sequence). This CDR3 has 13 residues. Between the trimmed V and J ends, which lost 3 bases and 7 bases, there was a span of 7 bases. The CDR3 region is CASSIRENSPLHF. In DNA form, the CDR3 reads TGTGCCAGTAGTATTCGGGAAAATTCACCCCTCCACTTT.

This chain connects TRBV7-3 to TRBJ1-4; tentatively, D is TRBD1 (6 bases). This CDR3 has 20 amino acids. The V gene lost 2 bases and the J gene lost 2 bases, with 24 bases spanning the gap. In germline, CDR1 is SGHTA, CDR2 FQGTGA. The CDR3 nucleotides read TGTGCCAGCAGCTTATTTCTTCCTTCGGACAGAGGATGGACTAATGAAAAACTGTTTTTT. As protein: CASSLFLPSDRGWTNEKLFF.

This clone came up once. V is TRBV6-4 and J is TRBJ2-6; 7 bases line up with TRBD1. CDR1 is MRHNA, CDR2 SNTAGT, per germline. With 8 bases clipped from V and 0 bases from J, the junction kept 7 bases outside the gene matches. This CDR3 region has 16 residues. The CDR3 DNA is TGTGCCAGCGCCCCCGGGACAGCCTCTGGGGCCAACGTCCTGACTTTC. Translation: CASAPGTASGANVLTF.

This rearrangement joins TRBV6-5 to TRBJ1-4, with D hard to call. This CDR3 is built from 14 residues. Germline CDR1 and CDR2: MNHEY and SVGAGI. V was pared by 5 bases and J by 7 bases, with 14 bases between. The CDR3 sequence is CASSLPGGSEKLFF. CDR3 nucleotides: TGTGCCAGCAGTCTCCCGGGAGGGAGTGAAAAACTGTTTTTT.

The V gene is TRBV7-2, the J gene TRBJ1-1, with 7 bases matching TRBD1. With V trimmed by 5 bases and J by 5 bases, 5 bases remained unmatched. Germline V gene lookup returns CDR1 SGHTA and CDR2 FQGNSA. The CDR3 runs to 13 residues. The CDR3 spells CASSADRATEAFF. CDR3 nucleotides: TGTGCCAGCAGCGCCGACAGGGCTACTGAAGCTTTCTTT.

The CDR3 sequence: CASSPGTSGAGNEQFF. In DNA form, the CDR3 reads TGTGCCAGCAGCCCAGGGACTAGCGGGGCTGGCAATGAGCAGTTCTTC. V and J are TRBV7-8 and TRBJ2-1, with 13 bases fitting TRBD2. Trimming took 5 bases from V and 6 from J; bases not matched to a gene: 7. CDR3 length: 16 residues. Germline V gives CDR1 SGHVS, CDR2 FQNEAQ.